This section outlines one T cell receptor beta chain sequence together with its context. The antigen this receptor binds is unknown. Per-base quality was not reported, and no clone a single base away is much larger than it. The data originate from a study of shared clonotypes between healthy human individuals (dated by TCRdb to the early 2020s). Looking at the study overall: A few men and two women, aged 18 to 49 years, made up the cohort. Per donor, three plates each were used for CD4 naive and CD4 memory, two for CD8 naive, and one for CD8 memory. To estimate repertoire size and how much clonotypes are shared between individuals, the study performed deep sequencing of blood TCR repertoires from five healthy adults. Libraries were prepared and TCR repertoires were sequenced by different laboratories using diverse techniques, in order to increase sequencing depth and limit assay-specific biases. Leukapheresis yielded between about 0.8 and 8.9 billion PBMCs per donor.

TCR CDR3 regions were amplified from genomic DNA by multiplex PCR using the deep immunoSEQ assay. Genomic DNA extracted from each cell subset was distributed evenly over all wells of several immunoSEQ 96-well plates, and each plate served as one replicate. For sorted subsets, each replicate PCR was loaded with 200 to 250 ng genomic DNA, equivalent to 32,000 or so T cell genomes. The purified libraries were quantified using a Qubit 3.0 fluorometer, sized with a Bioanalyzer 2100, and then quantified again using the KAPA Library Quantification kit. Every immunoSEQ 96-well plate was sequenced on a separate single-read 150-cycle Illumina NextSeq 550 flow cell. Concerning the study's data processing: Because the immunoSEQ output held only junctional sequences and lacked quality scores, the filtering could not match the filtering applied to full-length reads. To assign V/J genes and CDR3, sequences were annotated against IMGT germline references using PyIR, a Python wrapper for IgBLAST v1.9. Reads with weak V/J assignments (E-value above 1e-6), missing CDR3, stop codons, out-of-frame junctions, or ambiguous translated residues were removed. V3J clonotypes were defined by identical inferred V gene, J gene, and CDR3 amino acid sequence. To compute the percentage overlap between repertoires, the number of shared unique clonotypes was divided by the size of the smaller repertoire. Three approaches were used to assess repertoire richness: RTK rarefaction, the Chao1 estimator, and Recon v2.1 estimates of unobserved clonotypes. Generation probabilities were computed with OLGA for all TCRbeta clonotypes obtained by the gDNA method from several donors. In TCRdb, the immuneACCESS table is reduced to in-frame sequences with V and J assigned. These tables do not hold every clone; where another copy was compared, an unresolved V gene accounts for under half, and the others remain unexplained. The V and J calls and clone size were taken over from that table, and D and trimming were inferred from the DNA. In all, the sample holds over a million clones, and roughly 95% of those were seen once. Roughly 1.2% of the sample lies in the top ten.

The donors were healthy, HIV-negative adults with no recently reported acute infections or vaccinations. All donors were Caucasian adults living in Nashville, Tennessee, USA. CD4+ T cells were enriched by magnetic negative selection; naive cells were then positively selected on CD45RA, and the negative fraction formed the memory subset. Blood was obtained by leukapheresis, after which PBMCs were separated by Ficoll-Histopaque density gradient centrifugation and cryopreserved in liquid nitrogen vapor phase. Purity and quantity of every magnetically sorted T cell population were checked by analytical flow cytometry. Genomic DNA was isolated from every sorted fraction and measured by UV absorbance on a Nanodrop 2000c. Via the germline V gene, CDR1 is MNHEY and CDR2 SVGAGI. Trimming removed 2 bases from V and 1 base from J, leaving 6 bases between the germline ends. There are 13 amino acids in the CDR3, from cysteine to phenylalanine inclusive. Only the CDR3 DNA is retained, 39 bases long and in frame from the first base.

Beyond this particular receptor, the publication reports: Sampling was limited to blood, and TCR repertoires in tissue likely differ from TCR repertoires in blood. Larger estimated clonotype richness was generally found for naive subsets than for memory subsets. About 4.5% of naive CD4, 3.5% of naive CD8, roughly 2.5% of memory CD4, and around 0.4% of memory CD8 clonotypes were shared across a few donors. Rarefaction of sorted-subset datasets indicated incomplete sequencing despite the large sequencing depth. Clonotypes shared by all four sorted-subset donors showed higher generation probabilities than non-shared clonotypes. The genetic and exposure-history diversity represented was limited by the small number of donors. Pairwise subsampling led to the expectation that sequencing depth would affect the degree of clonotype sharing among donors.

The sequence was obtained from a man aged 25-45 years in good health. The chain was built from TRBV6-5 and TRBJ2-7; a tentative D call is TRBD1 (5 bases match). Sequenced material: naive CD4+ T cells sorted from blood. The cell subset or site tag for this specimen amounts to: CD45RA+ positively selected. For the CDR3, the sequence is CASSYGASYEQYF. The DNA is TGTGCCAGCAGTTACGGGGCGTCCTACGAGCAGTACTTC.